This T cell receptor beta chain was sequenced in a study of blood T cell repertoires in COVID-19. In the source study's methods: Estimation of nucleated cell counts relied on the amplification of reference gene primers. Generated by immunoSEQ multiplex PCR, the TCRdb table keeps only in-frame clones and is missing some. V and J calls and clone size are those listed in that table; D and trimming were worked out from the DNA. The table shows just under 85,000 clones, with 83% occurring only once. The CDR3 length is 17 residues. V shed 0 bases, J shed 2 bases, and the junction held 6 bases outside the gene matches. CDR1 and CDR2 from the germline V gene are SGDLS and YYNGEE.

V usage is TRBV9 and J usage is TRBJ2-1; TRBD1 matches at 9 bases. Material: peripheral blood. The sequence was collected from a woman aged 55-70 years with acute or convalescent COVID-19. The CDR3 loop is CASSVDPTGGPYNEQFF. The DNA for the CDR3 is TGTGCCAGCAGCGTAGACCCTACAGGGGGCCCCTACAATGAGCAGTTCTTC.